This note documents a single T cell receptor beta chain sequence. This sample is drawn from a study of cytomegalovirus exposure and HLA in healthy donors. Study-wide context: The roughly 670 first-cohort repertoires shared a platform with the roughly 130 validation repertoires, as reported in a later analysis.

Using immunoSEQ multiplex PCR, the repertoire was profiled, and TCRdb retains in-frame clones only, with some absent. The data contain about 65,000 clones, roughly 94% of them seen just once; the ten biggest clones take up 1% to 1.5%. The CDR3 is 12 residues long. Trimming cost V 4 bases and J 13 bases, with 16 bases left between them. Germline V gene lookup returns CDR1 MNHEY and CDR2 SVGAGI. This receptor was identified in a woman aged 18 to 35 in good health and CMV-seronegative. Sequences were obtained from PBMCs. This chain joins TRBV6-5 and TRBJ2-5; weak D call: TRBD1 (6 bases). The CDR3 is CASSSADRLSYF. CDR3 DNA: TGTGCCAGCAGTTCAGCCGACAGGCTCTCGTACTTC.